Listed below are T cell receptor beta chains from one sample, sequenced in a study of T-cell memory formation after mild COVID-19. MiXCR, run by TCRdb on the 5' RACE reads, gives a single entry per CDR3 protein. The data show 57,000 or so distinct CDR3 sequences, with 9% to 9.5% seen just once and approximately 1.1% held by the top ten. Input material: PBMCs or a T cell subset sorted from them (not recorded which). These receptors were obtained from a man aged 18 to 29 who had mild COVID-19 (a few samples of this study predate the infection). Cell type and time point are not known. CDR3s include the opening cysteine and the closing phenylalanine or tryptophan. A D gene is named only where the DNA matches it firmly.

v_call,d_call,j_call,cdr3_aa
TRBV7-9,.,TRBJ1-3,CAGSGNTIYF
TRBV24-1,.,TRBJ2-2,CAAGRTDTGELFF
TRBV12-3/TRBV12-4,.,TRBJ1-2,CASSSGYGYTF
TRBV7-9,.,TRBJ1-3,CASSLHGNTIYF
TRBV6-5,TRBD1,TRBJ2-2,CASSLQGAQAGELFF
TRBV5-1,.,TRBJ2-7,CASSEGTPGEQYF
TRBV3-1,.,TRBJ2-5,CASSQGTQYF
TRBV18,.,TRBJ2-5,CASSPMIETQYF
TRBV2,TRBD2,TRBJ2-1,CASSVWRGNSYNEQFF
TRBV30,.,TRBJ2-3,CAAASTDTQYF
TRBV18,.,TRBJ2-7,CASSPEETGGSYEQYF
TRBV5-1,.,TRBJ2-1,CASSPLGQGVERFF
TRBV12-3/TRBV12-4,.,TRBJ2-5,CASSLDGRETQYF
TRBV5-1,TRBD2,TRBJ2-5,CASTRGEQETQYF
TRBV20-1,.,TRBJ1-2,CSARDQGGSNYGYTF
TRBV11-2,.,.,CASSRRGGRGGLETQFF
TRBV11-1,.,TRBJ2-1,CASSRGDNEQFF
TRBV6-2/TRBV6-3,.,TRBJ2-7,CASSYSRGPYEQYF
TRBV6-5,.,TRBJ1-3,CASRPHSGVAGNTIYF
TRBV20-1,TRBD1,TRBJ2-1,CSARRDRDEQFF
TRBV4-3,.,TRBJ2-1,CASSQDGRGGKTYNEQFF
TRBV7-9,.,TRBJ2-7,CASSLAVASSYEQYF
TRBV5-5,.,TRBJ1-4,CASSSTQGMDGKLFF
TRBV6-2/TRBV6-3,TRBD1,TRBJ1-2,CASSRDRGNGYTF
TRBV5-6,.,TRBJ2-1,CASSQLSSYNEQFF
TRBV4-3,TRBD2,TRBJ2-5,CASSQDASGGGETQYF
TRBV7-2,TRBD2,TRBJ2-2,CASSGRGEYTGELFF
TRBV5-1,.,TRBJ2-1,CASSLTPGRNEQFF
TRBV18,TRBD1,TRBJ2-1,CASSPEQGAISEQFF
TRBV5-1,.,TRBJ2-5,CASSLGTSSQETQYF
TRBV2,.,TRBJ2-2,CATEIGGAGELFF